This TCR beta chain emerged from a study of CD8 T cells in Susac syndrome. The CDR3 covers 14 residues. From germline, CDR1 is SGHTA and CDR2 FQGNSA. The V and J ends lost 7 bases and 4 bases respectively, with 16 bases between them. With random hexamers, roughly 0.45 to 1 ug RNA was reverse transcribed. Across 54 Vbeta and 13 Jbeta, TCR beta CDR3 was amplified with immunoSEQ multiplex PCR. TCRdb ran MiXCR on the immunoSEQ multiplex PCR reads and lists one entry per CDR3 protein. Of tens of thousands of distinct CDR3 sequences listed, around 93% were seen once; the top ten hold about 0.52%. The sequence came from a human donor with Susac syndrome. The sequenced sample consisted of CD4+ T cells from PBMCs. The chain couples TRBV7-2 to TRBJ2-5; no reliable D call. The CDR3 loop is CASTAYGGPETQYF. For the CDR3, the DNA is TGTGCCAGCACCGCATATGGCGGCCCAGAGACCCAGTACTTC.